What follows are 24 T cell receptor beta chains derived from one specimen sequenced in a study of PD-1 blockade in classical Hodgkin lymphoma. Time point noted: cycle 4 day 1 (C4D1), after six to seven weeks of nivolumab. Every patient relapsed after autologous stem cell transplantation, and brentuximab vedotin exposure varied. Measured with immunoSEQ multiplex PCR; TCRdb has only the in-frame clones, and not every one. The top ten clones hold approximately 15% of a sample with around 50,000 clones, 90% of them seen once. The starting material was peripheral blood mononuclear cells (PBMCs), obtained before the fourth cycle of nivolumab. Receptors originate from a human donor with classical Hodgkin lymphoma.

The CDR3 DNA follows: TGTGCCAGCAGCCAAGATAGGGTACTAGCTTCCGCAGATACGCAGTATTTT. This translates into CASSQDRVLASADTQYF. This sequence joins TRBV4-2 and TRBJ2-3; a possible D gene is TRBD2 (6 bases). CDR3 length: 17 residues. The germline V and J ends were trimmed by 0 bases and 4 bases, with 17 bases remaining between them. The germline gives CDR1 LGHNA, CDR2 YNFKEQ.

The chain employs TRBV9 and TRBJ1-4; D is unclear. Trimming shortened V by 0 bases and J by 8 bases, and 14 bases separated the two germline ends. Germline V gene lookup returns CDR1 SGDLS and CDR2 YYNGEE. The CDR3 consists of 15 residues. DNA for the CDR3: TGTGCCAGCAGCGTAGACGGCAGCGCGCTCGAAAAACTGTTTTTT. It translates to CASSVDGSALEKLFF.

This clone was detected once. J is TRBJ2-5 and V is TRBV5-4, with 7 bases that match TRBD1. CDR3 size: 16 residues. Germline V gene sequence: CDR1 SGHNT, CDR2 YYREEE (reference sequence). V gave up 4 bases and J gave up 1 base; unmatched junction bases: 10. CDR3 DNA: TGTGCCAGCAGCCCCTATAGGGGGCAGAGCCAAGAGACCCAGTACTTC. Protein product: CASSPYRGQSQETQYF.

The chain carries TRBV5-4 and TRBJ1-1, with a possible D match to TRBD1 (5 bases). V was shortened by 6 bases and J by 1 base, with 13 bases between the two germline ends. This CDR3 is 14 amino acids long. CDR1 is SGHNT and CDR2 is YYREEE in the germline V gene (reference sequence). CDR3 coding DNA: TGTGCCAGCAAGGTGTTAGACAGGAACACTGAAGCTTTCTTT. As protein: CASKVLDRNTEAFF.

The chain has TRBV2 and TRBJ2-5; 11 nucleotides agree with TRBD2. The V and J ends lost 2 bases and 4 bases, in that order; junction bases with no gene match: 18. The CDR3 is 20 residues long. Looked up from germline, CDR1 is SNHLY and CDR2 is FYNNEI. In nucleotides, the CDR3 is TGTGCCAGCAGTGAACGGCTACTAGCGGGAGTTGGATCGAGGTTAGAGACCCAGTACTTC. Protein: CASSERLLAGVGSRLETQYF.

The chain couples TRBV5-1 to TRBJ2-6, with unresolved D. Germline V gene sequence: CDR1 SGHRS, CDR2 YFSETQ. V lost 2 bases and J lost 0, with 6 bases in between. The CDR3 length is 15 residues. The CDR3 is CASSFLSSGANVLTF. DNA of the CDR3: TGCGCCAGCAGCTTTTTGAGCTCTGGGGCCAACGTCCTGACTTTC.

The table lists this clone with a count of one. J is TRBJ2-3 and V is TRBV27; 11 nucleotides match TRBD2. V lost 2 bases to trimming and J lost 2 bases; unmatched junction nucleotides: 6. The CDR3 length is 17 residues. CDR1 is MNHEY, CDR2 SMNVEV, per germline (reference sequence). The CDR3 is CASSLRTSGPYTDTQYF. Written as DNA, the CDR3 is TGTGCCAGCAGTTTAAGGACTAGCGGGCCGTACACAGATACGCAGTATTTT.

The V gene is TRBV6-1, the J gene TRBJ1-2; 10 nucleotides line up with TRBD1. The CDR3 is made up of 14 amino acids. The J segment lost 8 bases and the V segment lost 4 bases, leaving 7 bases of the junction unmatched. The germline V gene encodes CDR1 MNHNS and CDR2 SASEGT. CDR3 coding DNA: TGTGCCAGCAGTGGACAGGGGGCGAGGGCGGGCTACACCTTC. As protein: CASSGQGARAGYTF.

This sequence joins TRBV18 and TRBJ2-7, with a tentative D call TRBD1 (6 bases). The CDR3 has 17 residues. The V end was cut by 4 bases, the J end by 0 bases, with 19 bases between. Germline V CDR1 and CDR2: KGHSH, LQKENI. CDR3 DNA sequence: TGTGCCAGCTCACACCCACTCGGGACAAGGAGCTCCTACGAGCAGTACTTC. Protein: CASSHPLGTRSSYEQYF. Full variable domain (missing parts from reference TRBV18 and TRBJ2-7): NAGVMQNPRHLVRRRGQEARLRCSPMKGHSHVYWYRQLPEEGLKFMVYLQKENIIDESGMPKERFSAEFPKEGPSILRIQQVVRGDSAAYFCASSHPLGTRSSYEQYFGPGTRLTVT.

The CDR3 sequence is CASSYLRVRGHTIYF. Here the CDR3 DNA reads TGTGCCAGCAGTTACCTTAGGGTACGTGGGCACACCATATATTTT. The V and J genes are TRBV6-5 and TRBJ1-3; unclear D gene. The CDR3 is 15 residues long. Germline lookup yields CDR1 MNHEY and CDR2 SVGAGI. The V gene lost 2 bases and the J gene lost 8 bases, with 16 bases spanning the gap.

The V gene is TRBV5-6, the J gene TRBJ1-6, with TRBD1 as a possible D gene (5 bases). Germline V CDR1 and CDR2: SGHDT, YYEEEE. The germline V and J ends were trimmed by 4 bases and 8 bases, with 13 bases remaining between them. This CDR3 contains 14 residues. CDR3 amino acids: CASSPTESDSPLHF. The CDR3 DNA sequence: TGTGCCAGCAGCCCGACAGAGTCAGATTCACCCCTCCACTTT.

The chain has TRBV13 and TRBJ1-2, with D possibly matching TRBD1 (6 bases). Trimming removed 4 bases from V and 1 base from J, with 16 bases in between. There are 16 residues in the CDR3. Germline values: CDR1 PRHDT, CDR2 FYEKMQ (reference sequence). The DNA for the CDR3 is TGTGCCAGCAGCTACGACGGGGGGGGCCTTAACTATGGCTACACCTTC. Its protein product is CASSYDGGGLNYGYTF.

The CDR3 here is CASSERPGGTEAFF. CDR3 nucleotide sequence: TGTGCCAGCAGTGAACGGCCGGGGGGCACTGAAGCTTTCTTT. The chain is built from TRBV6-1 and TRBJ1-1, with D perhaps matching TRBD1 (5 bases). V lost 2 bases and J 4 bases, leaving 11 bases between the germline ends. Germline lookup yields CDR1 MNHNS and CDR2 SASEGT. There are 14 residues in the CDR3.

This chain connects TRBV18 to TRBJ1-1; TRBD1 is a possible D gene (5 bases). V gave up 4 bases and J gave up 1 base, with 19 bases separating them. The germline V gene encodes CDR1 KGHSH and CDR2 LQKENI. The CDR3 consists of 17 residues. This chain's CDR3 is CASSRRVMAARNTEAFF. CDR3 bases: TGTGCCAGCTCACGCAGGGTGATGGCCGCTCGGAACACTGAAGCTTTCTTT. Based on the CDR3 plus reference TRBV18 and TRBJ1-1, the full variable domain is NAGVMQNPRHLVRRRGQEARLRCSPMKGHSHVYWYRQLPEEGLKFMVYLQKENIIDESGMPKERFSAEFPKEGPSILRIQQVVRGDSAAYFCASSRRVMAARNTEAFFGQGTRLTVV.

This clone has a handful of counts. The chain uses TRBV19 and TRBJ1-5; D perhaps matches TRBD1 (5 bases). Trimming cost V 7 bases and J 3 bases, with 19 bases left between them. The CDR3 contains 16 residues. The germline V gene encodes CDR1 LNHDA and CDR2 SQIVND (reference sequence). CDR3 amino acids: CASTRQGLGYNQPQHF. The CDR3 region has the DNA TGTGCCAGTACCCGTCAGGGATTGGGGTACAATCAGCCCCAGCATTTT.

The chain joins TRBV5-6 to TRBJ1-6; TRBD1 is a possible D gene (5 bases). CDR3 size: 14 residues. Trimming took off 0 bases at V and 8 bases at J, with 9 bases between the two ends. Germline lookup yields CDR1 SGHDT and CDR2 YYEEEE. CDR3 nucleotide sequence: TGTGCCAGCAGCTTGGTCAGGGTTGATTCACCCCTCCACTTT. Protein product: CASSLVRVDSPLHF.

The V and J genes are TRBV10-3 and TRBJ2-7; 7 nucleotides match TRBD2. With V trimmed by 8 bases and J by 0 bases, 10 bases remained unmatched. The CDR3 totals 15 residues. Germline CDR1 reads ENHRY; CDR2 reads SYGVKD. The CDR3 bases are TGTGCCATCTGGGGGGGGACTATTAGCTCCTACGAGCAGTACTTC. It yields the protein CAIWGGTISSYEQYF.

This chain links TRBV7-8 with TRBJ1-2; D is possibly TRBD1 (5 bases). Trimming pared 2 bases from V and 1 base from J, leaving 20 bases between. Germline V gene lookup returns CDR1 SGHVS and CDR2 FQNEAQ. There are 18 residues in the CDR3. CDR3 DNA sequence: TGTGCCAGCAGCTTACGATCCCAGCCAGGGCCTCATAACTATGGCTACACCTTC. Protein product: CASSLRSQPGPHNYGYTF.

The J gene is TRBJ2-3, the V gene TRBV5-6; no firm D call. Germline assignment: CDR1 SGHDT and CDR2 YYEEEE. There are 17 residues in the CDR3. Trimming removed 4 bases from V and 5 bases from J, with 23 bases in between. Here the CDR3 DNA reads TGTGCCAGCAGCAACCCTTCCGCCACTGGGCGCGGAGATACGCAGTATTTT. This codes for CASSNPSATGRGDTQYF.

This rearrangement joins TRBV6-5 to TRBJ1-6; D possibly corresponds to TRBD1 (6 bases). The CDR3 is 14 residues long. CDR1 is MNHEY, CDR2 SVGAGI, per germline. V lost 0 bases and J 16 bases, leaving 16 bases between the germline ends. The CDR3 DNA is TGTGCCAGCAGTTACTCGAAGGGGCAGGGGAGTCTCCACTTT. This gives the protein CASSYSKGQGSLHF.

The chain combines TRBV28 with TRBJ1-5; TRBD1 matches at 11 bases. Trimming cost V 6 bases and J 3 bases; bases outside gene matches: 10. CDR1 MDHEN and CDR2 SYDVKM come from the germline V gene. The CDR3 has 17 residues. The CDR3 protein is CASSRTGGFGVNQPQHF. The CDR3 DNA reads TGTGCCAGCAGCCGGACAGGGGGCTTTGGCGTCAATCAGCCCCAGCATTTT.

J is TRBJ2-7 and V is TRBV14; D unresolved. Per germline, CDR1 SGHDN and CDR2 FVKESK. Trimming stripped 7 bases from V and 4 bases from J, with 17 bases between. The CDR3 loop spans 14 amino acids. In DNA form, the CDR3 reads TGTGCCAGCACCGAAAGTGGGGTGAATTACGAGCAGTACTTC. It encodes CASTESGVNYEQYF. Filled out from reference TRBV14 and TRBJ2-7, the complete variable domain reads EAGVTQFPSHSVIEKGQTVTLRCDPISGHDNLYWYRRVMGKEIKFLLHFVKESKQDESGMPNNRFLAERTGGTYSTLKVQPAELEDSGVYFCASTESGVNYEQYFGPGTRLTVT.

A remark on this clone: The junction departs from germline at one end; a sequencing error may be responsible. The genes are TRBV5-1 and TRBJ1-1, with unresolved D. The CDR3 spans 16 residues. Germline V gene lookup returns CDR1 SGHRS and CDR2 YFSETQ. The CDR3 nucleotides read TGCGCCGGCAGCCCCAATGTCCACCCGAGGCACACTGAAGCTTTCTTT. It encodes CAGSPNVHPRHTEAFF.

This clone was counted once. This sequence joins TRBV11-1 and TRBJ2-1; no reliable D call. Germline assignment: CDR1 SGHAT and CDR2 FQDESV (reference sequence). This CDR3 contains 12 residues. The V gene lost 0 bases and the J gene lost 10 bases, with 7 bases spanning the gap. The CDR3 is CASSLASREQFF. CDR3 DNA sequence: TGTGCCAGCAGCTTAGCGTCTCGGGAGCAGTTCTTC.